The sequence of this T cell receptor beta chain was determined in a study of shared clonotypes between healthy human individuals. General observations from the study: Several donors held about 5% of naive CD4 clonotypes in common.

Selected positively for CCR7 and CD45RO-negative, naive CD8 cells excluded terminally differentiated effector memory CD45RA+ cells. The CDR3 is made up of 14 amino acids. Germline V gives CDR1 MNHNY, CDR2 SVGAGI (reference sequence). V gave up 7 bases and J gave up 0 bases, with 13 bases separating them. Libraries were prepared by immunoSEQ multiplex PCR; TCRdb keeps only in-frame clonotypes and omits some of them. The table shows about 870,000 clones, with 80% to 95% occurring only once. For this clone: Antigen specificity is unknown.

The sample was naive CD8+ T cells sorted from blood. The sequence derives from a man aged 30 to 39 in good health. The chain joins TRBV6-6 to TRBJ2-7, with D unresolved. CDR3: CASTDWGLSYEQYF. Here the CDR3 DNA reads TGTGCCAGCACTGATTGGGGTCTCTCCTACGAGCAGTACTTC.